Presented here are 21 T cell receptor beta chains from one specimen sequenced in a study of human T cells and chemical hapten exposure. MiXCR, run by TCRdb on the RACE reads, gives a single entry per CDR3 protein. The table lists 70,000 to 100,000 distinct CDR3 sequences, around 7.8% of them singletons. Time point defined: patch test 1, 2 weeks after DPC sensitization. Specified treatment: therapeutic diphenylcyclopropenone sensitization with weekly scalp DPC. The source material was whole blood, sampled in connection with sensitization to the hapten diphenylcyclopropenone (DPC). Source of these receptors: a woman in her 30s with alopecia areata. Some clones in this sample may be carry-over from other donors' samples.

There are a few counts of this clonotype. The chain joins TRBV23-1 to TRBJ2-5; no clear D. TRBV23-1 has ORF status, its function being uncertain. This CDR3 is built from 13 residues. V was clipped by 8 bases and J by 3 bases, with 13 bases between them. The CDR3 sequence: CASAGTPKETQYF. CDR3 sequence (DNA): TGCGCCAGCGCCGGAACACCCAAAGAGACCCAGTACTTC.

V and J are TRBV27 and TRBJ2-2; possibly TRBD2 for D (6 bases). The CDR3 is 17 residues long. Trimming took 2 bases from V and 0 from J, leaving 13 bases between them. Germline lookup yields CDR1 MNHEY and CDR2 SMNVEV (reference sequence). The CDR3 is CASSLRFGRANTGELFF. The CDR3 DNA is TGTGCCAGCAGTTTAAGGTTCGGGAGAGCGAACACCGGGGAGCTGTTTTTT.

This clonotype was counted many times. The chain links TRBV12-3 or TRBV12-4 to TRBJ1-1; 7 bases map to TRBD1. The length of the CDR3 is 19 residues. V trimming: 6 bases; J trimming: 4 bases; junction bases outside the gene matches: 23. Here the CDR3 reads CASRRKSITTGSMVTEAFF. The DNA of the CDR3 is TGTGCCAGCAGACGGAAATCCATCACGACAGGGAGTATGGTCACTGAAGCTTTCTTT.

This clonotype appeared many times. The gene calls are TRBV20-1 and TRBJ1-1; no reliable D call. The CDR3 is made up of 13 amino acids. The ends were cut back, 6 bases at V and 1 base at J, with 12 bases in the middle. Germline V gives CDR1 DFQATT, CDR2 SNEGSKA (reference sequence). The CDR3 region is CSAPRSPNTEAFF. For the CDR3, the DNA is TGCAGTGCCCCCAGAAGCCCGAACACTGAAGCTTTCTTT.

This clonotype was counted only a few times. CDR3 nucleotides: TGTGCCAGTTCAGAGGGAATTTTTACCGATACGCAGTATTTT. The encoded protein is CASSEGIFTDTQYF. This chain links TRBV19 with TRBJ2-3; a possible D gene is TRBD2 (5 bases). The germline gives CDR1 LNHDA, CDR2 SQIVND (reference sequence). This CDR3 is built from 14 residues. V lost 8 bases and J 6 bases, leaving 18 bases between the germline ends.

This clonotype showed up many times. The chain recombines TRBV29-1 with TRBJ1-1, with TRBD1 matching 7 bases. This CDR3 contains 14 residues. Germline trimming cut 6 bases from V and 8 bases from J; bases unmatched to any gene: 15. Germline V gene lookup returns CDR1 SQVTM and CDR2 ANQGSEA. CDR3 sequence (DNA): TGCAGCGTGGAAAATACAGGGGTACAACCGGAAGCTTTCTTT. It is translated as CSVENTGVQPEAFF.

This clonotype was seen repeatedly, ten times or more. The J gene is TRBJ2-2, the V gene TRBV6-1, with D tentatively TRBD2 (6 bases). This CDR3 has 15 residues. Germline V gene data show CDR1 as MNHNS and CDR2 as SASEGT. Trimming cost V 8 bases and J 2 bases, with 15 bases left between them. The CDR3 loop reads CASGGDPGNTGELFF. As DNA, the CDR3 is TGTGCCAGCGGCGGGGATCCAGGAAACACCGGGGAGCTGTTTTTT.

This clonotype was detected many times. This rearrangement joins TRBV23-1 to TRBJ2-4; D unresolved. TRBV23-1 is labeled an ORF, and its function is uncertain. Deletions cut 2 bases from V and 0 bases from J, with 14 bases between. The CDR3 runs to 17 residues. The CDR3 loop is CASSQPPGRLAKNIQYF. The CDR3 region has the DNA TGCGCCAGCAGTCAACCTCCTGGCAGACTAGCCAAAAACATTCAGTACTTC.

The chain recombines TRBV12-3 or TRBV12-4 with TRBJ2-5; unclear D gene. CDR3 length: 14 amino acids. V dropped 1 base and J dropped 1 base, with 7 bases sitting between them. The CDR3 spells CASSLVPSQETQYF. CDR3 nucleotide sequence: TGTGCCAGCAGTTTAGTCCCCAGCCAAGAGACCCAGTACTTC.

The chain employs TRBV6-6 and TRBJ1-1; D might be TRBD1 (5 bases). This CDR3 comprises 15 residues. Per germline, CDR1 MNHNY and CDR2 SVGAGI (reference sequence). V was shortened by 5 bases and J by 5 bases, with 18 bases between the two germline ends. The CDR3 nucleotides read TGTGCCAGCAGTCCTTCTTGGGGGGGGGAGACTGAAGCTTTCTTT. Protein sequence: CASSPSWGGETEAFF.

In its sample, this clonotype was seen many times. The J gene is TRBJ1-6, the V gene TRBV11-2; tentatively, D is TRBD1 (5 bases). The germline CDR1 and CDR2 sequences are SGHAT and FQNNGV. The CDR3 runs 13 residues. Trimming removed 3 bases at V and 9 bases at J, with 9 bases between. This chain's CDR3 is CASSLDRGSPLHF. CDR3 nucleotide sequence: TGTGCCAGCAGCTTGGATAGGGGTTCACCCCTCCACTTT.

This clonotype occurred once. The CDR3 is CSARSIDYLTSGATLTDTQYF. The DNA of the CDR3 is TGCAGTGCTCGATCCATCGACTATTTGACTAGCGGGGCGACACTCACAGATACGCAGTATTTT. This chain connects TRBV20-1 to TRBJ2-3; TRBD2 matches 11 bases. CDR3 length equals 21 residues. Per germline, CDR1 DFQATT and CDR2 SNEGSKA (reference sequence). The V and J ends lost 5 bases and 2 bases, in that order; junction bases with no gene match: 24.

This clonotype was counted a few times. The J gene is TRBJ1-2, the V gene TRBV6-6; D gene uncertain. Germline values: CDR1 MNHNY, CDR2 SVGAGI (reference sequence). Trimming cost V 5 bases and J 2 bases, with 15 bases left between them. The CDR3 totals 15 residues. The chain's CDR3 is CASSLLPWTNYGYTF. In nucleotides, the CDR3 is TGTGCCAGCAGTCTACTACCCTGGACCAACTATGGCTACACCTTC.

CDR3 region: CASSLEWGFEVDTEAFF. DNA of the CDR3: TGCGCCAGCAGCTTGGAGTGGGGTTTTGAAGTGGACACTGAAGCTTTCTTT. The V gene is TRBV5-1, the J gene TRBJ1-1; D is unresolved. Germline V gene lookup returns CDR1 SGHRS and CDR2 YFSETQ. The CDR3 loop spans 17 amino acids. V lost 0 bases and J lost 3, with 18 bases in between.

At least ten counts were recorded for this clonotype. The junction shows a germline mismatch at one end, possibly a read error. V gene TRBV4-2 combines with J gene TRBJ1-2; 7 bases are a match to TRBD1. Germline V CDR1 and CDR2: LGHNA, YNFKEQ. The CDR3 sequence is 15 residues long. The CDR3 is CASSKEDRSVNGYTF. As DNA, the CDR3 is TGTGCCAGCAGCAAAGAGGACAGGTCTGTGAATGGCTACACCTTC.

This clonotype has more than one count but fewer than ten. This chain uses TRBV30 with TRBJ1-1, with D possibly matching TRBD1 (5 bases). This CDR3 is built from 12 residues. Germline V gene sequence: CDR1 GTSNPN, CDR2 SVGIG (reference sequence). V was trimmed by 0 bases and J by 6 bases, leaving 8 bases between them. The CDR3 DNA follows: TGTGCCTGGAGTGTAAGGGGCGCTGAAGCTTTCTTT. Encoded protein: CAWSVRGAEAFF.

This clonotype has a count of ten or more. The chain couples TRBV5-1 to TRBJ1-1; TRBD1 matches 7 bases. V lost 4 bases and J lost 3; bases outside the gene matches: 3. The CDR3 runs 13 residues. CDR1 and CDR2 from the germline V gene are SGHRS and YFSETQ. This chain's CDR3 is CASSLTGDTEAFF. CDR3 in DNA: TGCGCCAGCAGCCTCACAGGGGACACTGAAGCTTTCTTT.

This clonotype came up many times. V is TRBV9 and J is TRBJ2-3; perhaps TRBD1 as D (7 bases). V was trimmed by 0 bases and J by 7 bases, leaving 15 bases between them. This CDR3 comprises 15 residues. From germline, CDR1 is SGDLS and CDR2 YYNGEE. The CDR3: CASSVAGGSWNTQYF. CDR3 DNA: TGTGCCAGCAGCGTAGCAGGGGGGAGCTGGAATACGCAGTATTTT.

For this clonotype: This may be a read error, as it is one base from a much larger clone. V gene TRBV12-3 or TRBV12-4 combines with J gene TRBJ2-1; D gene uncertain. V lost 2 bases and J 2 bases, leaving 7 bases between the germline ends. The CDR3 spans 14 residues. CDR3 amino acids: CASSLRITYNEQFF. CDR3 nucleotide sequence: TGTGCCAGCAGTTTACGGATAACCTACAATGAGCAGTTCTTC.

This clonotype appeared a few times. V and J are TRBV2 and TRBJ2-3; 9 bases are a match to TRBD2. V gave up 4 bases and J gave up 6 bases; unmatched junction bases: 5. There are 14 residues in the CDR3. The germline gives CDR1 SNHLY, CDR2 FYNNEI. The CDR3 loop reads CASSVTTSGDTQYF. For the CDR3, the DNA is TGTGCCAGCAGTGTTACGACTAGCGGTGATACGCAGTATTTT.

The rearrangement links TRBV7-2 to TRBJ1-4; unclear D gene. This CDR3 has 14 amino acids. CDR1 SGHTA and CDR2 FQGNSA come from the germline V gene. Trimming stripped 3 bases from V and 0 bases from J, with 5 bases between. CDR3 DNA sequence: TGTGCCAGCAGCTTCTCTGCAACTAATGAAAAACTGTTTTTT. It encodes CASSFSATNEKLFF. Supplemented by reference TRBV7-2 and TRBJ1-4, the full variable domain reads GAGVSQSPSNKVTEKGKDVELRCDPISGHTALYWYRQSLGQGLEFLIYFQGNSAPDKSGLPSDRFSAERTGGSVSTLTIQRTQQEDSAVYLCASSFSATNEKLFFGSGTQLSVL.